Sequencing of this TCR beta chain was carried out in a study of T cell responses to AZD1222 COVID-19 vaccine. Study information: Researchers grouped second doses given at about 4 or about 12 weeks into one pool.

The method was immunoSEQ multiplex PCR; TCRdb's version includes in-frame clones alone and lacks a portion of them. Seen here are about 120,000 clones, approximately 89% observed once, and the top ten hold 4.4%. The CDR3 is 13 amino acids. Germline assignment: CDR1 GTSNPN and CDR2 SVGIG (reference sequence). Deletions cut 4 bases from V and 6 bases from J, with 13 bases between. The starting material was peripheral blood, obtained on day 0 of AZD1222 vaccination. The TCR was taken from an adult in good health. The chain employs TRBV30 and TRBJ1-5; D ambiguous. CDR3 bases: TGTGCCTGGAATCTGGGAGGAGGTCAGCCCCAGCATTTT. This sequence encodes CAWNLGGGQPQHF.